Given below is one T cell receptor beta chain in context. The clone's antigen remains unknown. No much larger clone is present one base from it, and per-base qualities are unavailable. CDR1 and CDR2 are read off the germline V gene as MDHEN and SYDVKM. Trimming costs V 6 bases and J 5 bases, and their ends lie 14 bases apart. From cysteine to phenylalanine, the CDR3 is 14 amino acids long. The read is trimmed to its CDR3 DNA, 42 bases read in frame from base 1. CD8 naive samples consisted of CD45RO-negative cells that were positively selected for CCR7, yielding a CD45RA+CCR7+ population without TemRA cells. Donors were healthy HIV-negative adults with no recently reported acute infections or vaccinations. All donors were Caucasian adults living in Nashville, Tennessee, USA. After blood collection by leukapheresis, PBMCs were isolated using Ficoll-Histopaque density gradient centrifugation and then cryopreserved in the vapor phase of liquid nitrogen. Purity and quantity of every magnetically sorted T cell population were checked by analytical flow cytometry. Each sorted fraction had its genomic DNA isolated and then quantified by UV absorbance on a Nanodrop 2000c.

The data were taken from a study of shared clonotypes between healthy human individuals (dated by TCRdb to about 2020). Broadly, across the study: Three men and two women, aged 18 to 49 years, made up the cohort. To estimate repertoire size and how much clonotypes are shared between individuals, the study performed deep sequencing of blood TCR repertoires from 4 to 6 healthy adults. To increase sequencing depth and limit assay-specific biases, TCR repertoire library preparation and sequencing were carried out by different laboratories using diverse techniques. For each donor, CD4 naive and CD4 memory were each run on three plates, CD8 naive on two plates, and CD8 memory on one plate. Each donor's leukapheresis produced roughly between about 0.9 and 9.5 billion PBMCs.

Using the deep immunoSEQ assay, TCR CDR3 regions were amplified from genomic DNA by multiplex PCR. For each cell subset, the extracted genomic DNA was distributed evenly across all wells of several immunoSEQ 96-well plates, and each plate served as one replicate. For sorted subsets, each replicate PCR was loaded with around 220 ng genomic DNA, equivalent to about 30,000 T cell genomes. The purified libraries were quantified using a Qubit 3.0 fluorometer, sized with a Bioanalyzer 2100, and then quantified again using the KAPA Library Quantification kit. Every immunoSEQ 96-well plate was sequenced on a dedicated single-read 150-cycle Illumina NextSeq 550 flow cell. Per the original workflow: Because the immunoSEQ output included only junctional sequences and no quality scores, the filtering could not be the same as the filtering used for full-length reads. Sequences were annotated with PyIR, a Python wrapper for IgBLAST v1.9, using IMGT germline references to assign V/J genes and CDR3. Reads with weak V/J assignments (E-value above 1e-6), missing CDR3, stop codons, out-of-frame junctions, or ambiguous translated residues were removed. A V3J clonotype was defined by an identical inferred V gene, J gene, and CDR3 amino acid sequence. To compute the percentage overlap between repertoires, the number of shared unique clonotypes was divided by the size of the smaller repertoire. RTK rarefaction, the Chao1 estimator, and Recon v2.1 estimates of unobserved clonotypes were used to assess repertoire richness. For all TCRbeta clonotypes obtained by the gDNA method from a few donors, generation probabilities were computed with OLGA. Drawn from immuneACCESS, this table holds only the in-frame rearrangements with V and J called that TCRdb kept. Clones are partly lost; checked studies trace under half to an unresolved V gene and leave the rest unexplained. V, J and clone size derive from that table, while D and trimming were established from the DNA sequence. Recorded for this sample are about 2.1 million clones; roughly 93% of them occurred a single time. The ten biggest clones cover more than 1.5% of the sample.

Broader findings and caveats from the paper: Because the study included only a small number of donors, the genetic and exposure-history diversity represented was limited. Higher generation probabilities were observed for clonotypes shared by all four sorted-subset donors than for non-shared clonotypes. Naive subsets generally had larger estimated clonotype richness than memory subsets did. Only blood was sampled, and tissue TCR repertoires likely differ from those in blood. Across a handful of donors, about 4.5% of naive CD4, 3% to 3.5% of naive CD8, 2.3% of memory CD4, and about 0.44% of memory CD8 clonotypes were shared. Incomplete sequencing was indicated by rarefaction of sorted-subset datasets, despite the large sequencing depth. Pairwise subsampling indicated that sequencing depth was expected to affect the degree of clonotype sharing among donors.

Sequencing used naive CD8+ T cells from PBMCs. The intended sense of this specimen's cell subset or site label: CD45RA+CCR7+. The chain employs TRBV28 and TRBJ2-1; the D region may be TRBD1 or TRBD2, each matching 6 bases equally. The receptor comes from a young man in good health. Some clones in this sample may be carry-over from other donors' samples. In nucleotide form, the sequence is TGTGCCAGCAGGGGGGGCAGGAGACACAATGAGCAGTTCTTC. Its protein is CASRGGRRHNEQFF.